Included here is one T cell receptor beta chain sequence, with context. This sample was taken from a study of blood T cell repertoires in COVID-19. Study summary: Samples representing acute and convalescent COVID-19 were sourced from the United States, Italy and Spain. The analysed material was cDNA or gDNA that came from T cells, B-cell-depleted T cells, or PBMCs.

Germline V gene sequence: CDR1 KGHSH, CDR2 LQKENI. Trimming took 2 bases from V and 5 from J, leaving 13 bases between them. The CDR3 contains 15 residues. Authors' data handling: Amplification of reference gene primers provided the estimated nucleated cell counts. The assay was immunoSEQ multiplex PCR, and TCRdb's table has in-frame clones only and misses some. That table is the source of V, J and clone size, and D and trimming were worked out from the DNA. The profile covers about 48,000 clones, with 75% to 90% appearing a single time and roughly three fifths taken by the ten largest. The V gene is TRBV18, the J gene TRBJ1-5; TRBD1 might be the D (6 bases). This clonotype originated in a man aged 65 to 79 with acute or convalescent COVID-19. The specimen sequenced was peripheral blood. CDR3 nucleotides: TGTGCCAGCTCACCAGACACGGGACAACATCAGCCCCAGCATTTT. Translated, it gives CASSPDTGQHQPQHF. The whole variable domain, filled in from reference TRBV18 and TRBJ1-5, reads NAGVMQNPRHLVRRRGQEARLRCSPMKGHSHVYWYRQLPEEGLKFMVYLQKENIIDESGMPKERFSAEFPKEGPSILRIQQVVRGDSAAYFCASSPDTGQHQPQHFGDGTRLSIL.